These 18 T cell receptor beta chains were sequenced from one sample in a study of blood T cell repertoires in COVID-19. Method: immunoSEQ multiplex PCR; TCRdb's copy keeps in-frame clones and lacks some. This sample carries around 190,000 clones, 88% of them seen once, and the ten largest clones take 4% to 5.5%. The sequenced material came from peripheral blood. These receptors came from a human donor in a cohort sampled during active COVID-19.

This chain joins TRBV6-2 or TRBV6-3 and TRBJ2-1; 12 nucleotides line up with TRBD2. The J segment lost 0 bases and the V segment lost 5 bases, leaving 17 bases of the junction unmatched. This CDR3 contains 21 residues. CDR1 is MNHEY and CDR2 is SVGEGT in the germline V gene. The CDR3 spells CASSNQIAGLAGFSSYNEQFF. The CDR3 DNA reads TGTGCCAGCAGTAACCAAATCGCCGGACTAGCGGGGTTCAGCTCCTACAATGAGCAGTTCTTC.

The chain uses TRBV5-4 and TRBJ1-2; 7 positions agree with TRBD1. The CDR3 covers 15 residues. The trim removed 1 base at V and 3 bases at J, leaving 6 bases unmatched. Germline V lookup: CDR1 SGHNT, CDR2 YYREEE (reference sequence). In DNA form, the CDR3 reads TGTGCCAGCAGCTTGAGGGACAGAGCCGACTATGGCTACACCTTC. Residues: CASSLRDRADYGYTF.

The genes are TRBV7-2 and TRBJ2-7; a weak D match, TRBD2 (5 bases). Germline V CDR1 and CDR2: SGHTA, FQGNSA. V lost 1 base to trimming and J lost 1 base, with 5 bases between them. The CDR3 extends over 13 amino acids. The CDR3 region is CASSLGESYEQYF. Here the CDR3 DNA reads TGTGCCAGCAGCTTAGGGGAGTCCTACGAGCAGTACTTC.

The chain employs TRBV6-2 or TRBV6-3 and TRBJ2-7; 7 bases are a match to TRBD1. V dropped 2 bases and J dropped 3; count of bases not matched to a gene: 13. The CDR3 length is 17 residues. Germline V lookup: CDR1 MNHEY, CDR2 SVGEGT. The CDR3 is CASSYGTAPRVDYEQYF. The CDR3 coding sequence is TGTGCCAGCAGTTACGGGACAGCGCCAAGGGTTGACTACGAGCAGTACTTC.

The CDR3 DNA reads as TGTGCCAGCAGTGAAGAGCGGCTAGCGGGGGGCCCCTTAGAGACCCAGTACTTC. Amino acid sequence: CASSEERLAGGPLETQYF. The rearrangement uses TRBV6-1 and TRBJ2-5, with 11 bases aligning to TRBD2. Germline-derived CDR1 and CDR2 are MNHNS and SASEGT. The CDR3 has 18 residues. The V gene end was trimmed by 1 base and the J gene end by 4 bases; junction bases not matched to a gene: 11.

The chain joins TRBV7-2 to TRBJ1-6; D is undetermined. The CDR3 is 15 residues long. Trimming left V 7 bases short and J 0 bases short, with 10 bases between. CDR1 and CDR2 (germline): SGHTA, FQGNSA. As DNA, the CDR3 is TGTGCCAGCAAGCCGGTGAGCTCCTATAATTCACCCCTCCACTTT. Protein: CASKPVSSYNSPLHF.

V gene TRBV7-2 combines with J gene TRBJ2-3; possibly TRBD1 for D (5 bases). The germline V and J ends were trimmed by 2 bases and 3 bases, with 15 bases remaining between them. This CDR3 has 16 residues. Germline V gene lookup returns CDR1 SGHTA and CDR2 FQGNSA. This CDR3 is CASSLLQAPQTDTQYF. The CDR3, as DNA: TGTGCCAGCAGCTTACTACAGGCCCCGCAGACAGATACGCAGTATTTT.

The chain uses TRBV30 and TRBJ1-1; D is perhaps TRBD1 (6 bases). The germline gives CDR1 GTSNPN, CDR2 SVGIG (reference sequence). With 0 bases removed from V and 5 bases from J, the gap between germline ends came to 13 bases. The CDR3 runs 14 residues. The CDR3 loop is CAWSVSGGRTEAFF. In nucleotides, the CDR3 is TGTGCCTGGAGTGTATCGGGGGGCAGAACTGAAGCTTTCTTT. Based on the CDR3 plus reference TRBV30 and TRBJ1-1, the full variable domain is SQTIHQWPATLVQPVGSPLSLECTVEGTSNPNLYWYRQAAGRGLQLLFYSVGIGQISSEVPQNLSASRPQDRQFILSSKKLLLSDSGFYLCAWSVSGGRTEAFFGQGTRLTVV.

The chain is built from TRBV5-8 and TRBJ2-2, with D hard to call. V lost 2 bases and J lost 1, with 3 bases in between. The CDR3 is 13 residues long. The germline V gene encodes CDR1 SGHTS and CDR2 YDEGEE. The CDR3 region has the DNA TGTGCCAGCAGCTTCAGGAACACCGGGGAGCTGTTTTTT. This sequence encodes CASSFRNTGELFF.

V is TRBV5-3 and J is TRBJ2-1, with no clear D. TRBV5-3 carries the ORF label, with uncertain function. V lost 1 base to trimming and J lost 5 bases, with 13 bases between them. The CDR3 loop spans 15 amino acids. Here the CDR3 reads CARSLHDSRDNEQFF. CDR3 DNA sequence: TGTGCCAGAAGCTTGCACGACTCGAGAGACAATGAGCAGTTCTTC.

This rearrangement joins TRBV7-9 to TRBJ2-7, with 7 bases aligning to TRBD1. V dropped 1 base and J dropped 3; count of bases not matched to a gene: 3. Germline values: CDR1 SEHNR, CDR2 FQNEAQ (reference sequence). The CDR3 spans 14 residues. CDR3 nucleotides: TGTGCCAGCAGCTTAGGGGACAGTATCTACGAGCAGTACTTC. Translated, it gives CASSLGDSIYEQYF.

Here the CDR3 reads CSASVGTSGLYQETQYF. CDR3 DNA: TGCAGTGCTAGTGTAGGGACTAGCGGCTTGTACCAAGAGACCCAGTACTTC. The chain combines TRBV20-1 with TRBJ2-5; TRBD2 aligns across 11 bases. Germline V gives CDR1 DFQATT, CDR2 SNEGSKA (reference sequence). V was pared by 3 bases and J by 0 bases, with 9 bases of the junction left unmatched. The CDR3 is 17 residues long.

The V and J genes are TRBV21-1 and TRBJ1-1. TRBV21-1 is a known pseudogene. The CDR3 extends over 21 amino acids. CDR3 nucleotides: TGTGCCAGCAGCAAAGATCGGGGGGCGCGGACCTGGAGGCCCCTGAACACTGAAGCTTTCTTT. Residues: CASSKDRGARTWRPLNTEAFF.

The chain has TRBV10-3 and TRBJ2-7, with 9 bases fitting TRBD1. The trim removed 5 bases at V and 5 bases at J, leaving 10 bases unmatched. Germline CDR1 is ENHRY and CDR2 is SYGVKD. The CDR3 has 15 amino acids. The CDR3, as DNA: TGTGCCATCAGTACCGCACAGGGGGCGCCCCACGAGCAGTACTTC. It specifies CAISTAQGAPHEQYF.

The V gene is TRBV2, the J gene TRBJ1-2; tentative D call: TRBD1 (6 bases). Trimming took 6 bases from V and 2 from J, leaving 19 bases between them. CDR1 is SNHLY, CDR2 FYNNEI, per germline. The CDR3 totals 16 residues. The CDR3 DNA reads as TGTGCCAGCAGGGGCCGCCGGGACACCAGAAACTATGGCTACACCTTC. This codes for CASRGRRDTRNYGYTF.

The gene calls are TRBV4-3 and TRBJ2-3; TRBD2 aligns across 10 bases. CDR3 length equals 18 residues. Germline CDR1 reads LGHNA; CDR2 reads YSLEER. Unmatched junction bases numbered 12, after V lost 4 bases and J lost 2 bases. CDR3 in amino acids: CASSRKLPTSGNTDTQYF. The CDR3 region has the DNA TGCGCCAGCAGCCGCAAACTACCTACTAGCGGGAACACAGATACGCAGTATTTT.

This clone has just one count. This rearrangement joins TRBV5-1 to TRBJ1-2, with 7 nucleotides matching TRBD1. The ends lost 1 base at V and 0 bases at J; junction bases unmatched: 3. This CDR3 spans 15 amino acids. Germline V gene sequence: CDR1 SGHRS, CDR2 YFSETQ. The DNA of the CDR3 is TGCGCCAGCAGCTTGAGACAGGGCACTAACTATGGCTACACCTTC. This sequence encodes CASSLRQGTNYGYTF.

The gene calls are TRBV6-6 and TRBJ2-7; the D gene is possibly TRBD2 (6 bases). The CDR3 has 13 amino acids. Germline values: CDR1 MNHNY, CDR2 SVGAGI (reference sequence). The V and J ends lost 3 bases and 2 bases respectively, with 8 bases between them. This CDR3 reads CASSYSGPYEQYF. DNA for the CDR3: TGTGCCAGCAGTTATAGCGGTCCCTACGAGCAGTACTTC.